The rows below give T cell receptor beta chains drawn from one sample of a study of follicular helper T cells after annual influenza vaccination. Using immunoSEQ multiplex PCR, the repertoire was profiled, and TCRdb retains in-frame clones only, with some absent. The table records about 1,200 clones, roughly four fifths of them present only once. The specimen comprised CXCR5+ CD38+ circulating T follicular helper cells from blood, sampled on the day of influenza vaccination. These receptors were obtained from an adult who received the influenza vaccine. Both conserved end residues are part of each CDR3. The order of the fields is D gene, V gene, clone size, J gene, CDR3 protein, CDR3 DNA. D genes are given only for firm matches. Part of the rows lack a size; the others show once, few, many or a class for expanded clones.

TRBD2	TRBV7-2	NA	TRBJ2-1	CASSRGLAYEQFF	TGTGCCAGCAGCCGCGGACTAGCGTATGAGCAGTTCTTC
NA	TRBV6-5	few	TRBJ2-7	CASSARRGPRHEQYF	TGTGCCAGCAGTGCGAGGAGGGGGCCTAGGCACGAGCAGTACTTC
TRBD2	TRBV5-1	NA	TRBJ2-1	CASSLGTSGGYNEQFF	TGCGCCAGCAGCTTGGGGACTAGCGGGGGATACAATGAGCAGTTCTTC
TRBD2	TRBV6-6	NA	TRBJ2-1	CASTTKTSGSNEQFF	TGTGCCAGCACCACGAAGACTAGCGGGAGCAATGAGCAGTTCTTC
TRBD2	TRBV14	NA	TRBJ2-1	CASSPLRLAGGMDEQFF	TGTGCCAGCAGCCCACTTCGACTAGCGGGGGGGATGGATGAGCAGTTCTTC
NA	TRBV4-1	NA	TRBJ1-3	CASSQYMGSGNTIYF	TGCGCCAGCAGCCAATATATGGGTTCTGGAAACACCATATATTTT
NA	TRBV10-3	NA	TRBJ1-5	CAISEREINQPQHF	TGTGCCATCAGTGAACGGGAAATCAATCAGCCCCAGCATTTT
NA	TRBV7-9	NA	TRBJ2-1	CASSRTPSESYNEQFF	TGTGCCAGCAGCCGCACGCCTAGCGAGTCCTACAATGAGCAGTTCTTC
TRBD2	TRBV28	NA	TRBJ2-7	CASRSGLAGVEQYF	TGTGCCAGCAGGTCGGGACTAGCGGGGGTAGAGCAGTACTTC
NA	TRBV6-1	NA	TRBJ1-2	CASSNEAALYGYTF	TGTGCCAGCAGCAACGAGGCAGCCTTGTATGGCTACACCTTC
TRBD1	TRBV12-5	NA	TRBJ1-1	CASGTTGQGLYTEAFF	TGTGCTAGTGGTACGACCGGACAGGGGCTGTACACTGAAGCTTTCTTT
NA	TRBV5-8	NA	TRBJ2-1	CASSLGGSSYNEQFF	TGTGCCAGCAGCTTGGGGGGAAGCTCCTACAATGAGCAGTTCTTC
NA	TRBV5-1	few	TRBJ2-5	CASSPERPLQETQYF	TGCGCCAGCAGCCCCGAGCGACCCCTCCAAGAGACCCAGTACTTC
TRBD1	TRBV19	NA	TRBJ1-1	CASSRTGATEAFF	TGTGCCAGTAGCCGGACAGGGGCCACTGAAGCTTTCTTT
NA	TRBV11-2	NA	TRBJ1-2	CASSLAPGGYGYTF	TGTGCCAGCAGCTTAGCCCCGGGGGGTTATGGCTACACCTTC
TRBD1	TRBV10-1	NA	TRBJ2-3	CASSSPTGECTDTQYF	TGCGCCAGCAGTTCGCCGACAGGGGAATGCACAGATACGCAGTATTTT
TRBD1	TRBV18	NA	TRBJ1-5	CASSQTGGAGNQPQHF	TGTGCCAGCTCACAGACAGGGGGTGCCGGTAATCAGCCCCAGCATTTT
TRBD1	TRBV28	NA	TRBJ1-5	CASRTGQGNQPQHF	TGTGCCAGCAGAACCGGACAGGGCAATCAGCCCCAGCATTTT
NA	TRBV10-3	few	TRBJ1-2	CAIRGGAGNDYGYTF	TGTGCCATCAGGGGAGGGGCAGGGAACGACTATGGCTACACCTTC
TRBD1	TRBV6-1	NA	TRBJ1-3	CASSESGTGFGNTIYF	TGTGCCAGCAGTGAATCGGGGACAGGGTTTGGAAACACCATATATTTT
NA	TRBV19	NA	TRBJ1-4	CASSIGGGATNEKLFF	TGTGCCAGTAGTATAGGCGGGGGCGCAACTAATGAAAAACTGTTTTTT
TRBD2	TRBV7-3	NA	TRBJ2-5	CASSASSGDQETQYF	TGTGCCAGCAGCGCGAGCAGCGGGGACCAAGAGACCCAGTACTTC
NA	TRBV29-1	NA	TRBJ2-6	CSVPGALSIQSRANVLTF	TGCAGCGTTCCGGGTGCACTAAGCATACAAAGTCGGGCCAACGTCCTGACTTTC
NA	TRBV11-2	NA	TRBJ1-1	CASSLERAARPFF	TGTGCCAGCAGCTTAGAACGGGCAGCCCGGCCTTTCTTT
NA	TRBV7-2	NA	TRBJ2-1	CASSAPLLDEQFF	TGTGCCAGCAGCGCGCCCTTACTCGATGAGCAGTTCTTC
TRBD1	TRBV7-9	NA	TRBJ2-5	CASSFGDRVETQYF	TGTGCCAGCAGCTTCGGGGACAGGGTGGAGACCCAGTACTTC
NA	TRBV7-7	NA	TRBJ2-5	CASSLGFQETQYF	TGTGCCAGCAGCTTAGGGTTCCAAGAGACCCAGTACTTC
NA	TRBV6-5	NA	TRBJ2-7	CASSYGDPGAFYEQYF	TGTGCCAGCAGTTACGGGGACCCCGGGGCCTTCTACGAGCAGTACTTC
TRBD2	TRBV6-1	NA	TRBJ2-1	CASRTGTSGSEQFF	TGTGCCAGCAGGACAGGGACTAGCGGTAGTGAGCAGTTCTTC
TRBD1	TRBV30	NA	TRBJ1-6	CAWGTGRDHSPLHF	TGTGCCTGGGGGACAGGGAGGGACCATTCACCCCTCCACTTT
TRBD1	TRBV19	NA	TRBJ2-3	CASSISGTGVSDTQYF	TGTGCCAGTAGTATCTCCGGGACAGGGGTCTCAGATACGCAGTATTTT
TRBD2	TRBV5-1	NA	TRBJ2-5	CASSLVSSGGETQYF	TGCGCCAGCAGCTTGGTTTCTAGCGGGGGGGAGACCCAGTACTTC
NA	TRBV28	NA	TRBJ2-3	CASSAYTQYF	TGTGCCAGCAGCGCTTATACGCAGTATTTT
NA	TRBV10-3	NA	TRBJ2-7	CAISTGTYEQYF	TGTGCCATCAGCACAGGGACCTACGAGCAGTACTTC
NA	TRBV19	NA	TRBJ1-5	CASSILSTAFSNQPQHF	TGTGCCAGTAGTATTTTGTCGACAGCCTTTAGCAATCAGCCCCAGCATTTT
NA	TRBV4-3	NA	TRBJ1-2	CASSQDEGPGYGYTF	TGCGCCAGCAGCCAAGATGAGGGGCCCGGCTATGGCTACACCTTC
NA	TRBV11-2	few	TRBJ2-7	CASSFQVGPTYEQYF	TGTGCCAGCAGCTTTCAAGTTGGTCCGACCTACGAGCAGTACTTC
TRBD1	TRBV29-1	NA	TRBJ1-2	CSAEGQGVGYTF	TGCAGCGCCGAGGGACAGGGGGTTGGCTACACCTTC
NA	TRBV18	NA	TRBJ2-3	CASSPPSASTDTQYF	TGTGCCAGCTCACCACCATCTGCTAGCACAGATACGCAGTATTTT
NA	TRBV7-2	few	TRBJ1-5	CASSLRASNQPQHF	TGTGCCAGCAGCTTACGGGCTTCTAATCAGCCCCAGCATTTT
TRBD1	TRBV28	once	TRBJ2-6	CASSLGTGSGANVLTF	TGTGCCAGCAGTTTAGGGACAGGTTCTGGGGCCAACGTCCTGACTTTC
NA	TRBV30	NA	TRBJ1-3	CAWSEGKTIYF	TGTGCCTGGAGCGAGGGAAAAACCATATATTTT
NA	TRBV27	NA	TRBJ1-1	CASSFRGRGELNTEAFF	TGTGCCAGCAGTTTCAGAGGTCGGGGTGAGCTGAACACTGAAGCTTTCTTT
NA	TRBV18	NA	TRBJ2-2	CASSPLDGASGELFF	TGTGCCAGCTCACCTTTGGACGGCGCCTCCGGGGAGCTGTTTTTT
NA	TRBV6-5	NA	TRBJ1-4	CASSRGLLNEKLFF	TGTGCCAGCAGCCGGGGACTTCTTAACGAAAAACTGTTTTTT
NA	TRBV10-3	NA	TRBJ1-3	CAISESNTIYF	TGTGCCATCAGTGAGTCGAACACCATATATTTT
NA	TRBV6-6	NA	TRBJ2-3	CASSYSLGARDTQYF	TGTGCCAGCAGTTACTCACTTGGGGCCAGAGATACGCAGTATTTT
NA	TRBV5-6	NA	TRBJ2-7	CASSFLSYEQYF	TGTGCCAGCAGCTTCCTCTCCTACGAGCAGTACTTC
TRBD2	TRBV6-1	NA	TRBJ2-7	CASNSASGSSYEQYF	TGTGCCAGCAATTCCGCCAGCGGGAGTAGCTACGAGCAGTACTTC
NA	TRBV6-1	once	TRBJ1-3	CASAPGGVGNTIYF	TGTGCCAGCGCCCCGGGGGGGGTCGGAAACACCATATATTTT
NA	TRBV28	NA	TRBJ2-7	CASRNQGSNEQYF	TGTGCCAGCAGAAATCAGGGAAGTAACGAGCAGTACTTC
TRBD2	TRBV14	NA	TRBJ2-1	CASSLRGTSGTNEQFF	TGTGCCAGCAGCCTCCGCGGGACTAGCGGTACGAATGAGCAGTTCTTC
TRBD1	TRBV30	NA	TRBJ1-1	CAYGQGMNTEAFF	TGTGCCTACGGACAGGGAATGAACACTGAAGCTTTCTTT